Detailed here is one TCR beta chain. Its antigen is unknown. V was pared by 2 bases and J by 2 bases, with 10 bases between. The length of the CDR3 is 14 residues. Germline CDR1 reads SGHNT; CDR2 reads YYREEE (reference sequence). The data were obtained in a study of cytomegalovirus exposure and HLA in healthy donors. Study as a whole: HLA-typed donors contributed some 83 million unique TCRs, which were held in an early data release.

PCR used 60 Vbeta primers and 13 Jbeta primers. Sequenced by immunoSEQ multiplex PCR; TCRdb stores in-frame clones only, minus some. Found here are around 150,000 clones, approximately 80% of them singletons; the top ten hold about a tenth. Study conclusions and caveats: An analysis was carried out at a later point. It showed that HLA-associated TCR beta chains were more clonally expanded than equally common non-associated chains. The study had only CMV serostatus as immune exposure information.

Healthy bone marrow donors made up the donors. The chain recombines TRBV5-4 with TRBJ1-1; maybe TRBD1 (6 bases). The receptor was derived from a man between 18 and 35 years old in good health and CMV-seropositive. Sequencing was done on a sample of PBMCs. The CDR3 region has the DNA TGTGCCAGCAGCTTATGGACAGAAAACACTGAAGCTTTCTTT. Protein product: CASSLWTENTEAFF.